Presented here are 3 T cell receptor beta chains from one specimen sequenced in a study of breast tumors, draining lymph nodes, adjacent tissues. TCRdb processed the multiplex PCR reads anew with MiXCR; each CDR3 protein has one entry. This table holds approximately 100,000 distinct CDR3 sequences, around 20% found once. Axillary draining lymph nodes of breast cancer patients supplied the node samples. Material: axillary lymph node tissue. The receptors come from a female donor with breast cancer. Some clones in this sample may be carry-over from other donors' samples.

This clonotype was seen repeatedly, ten times or more. The chain links TRBV5-1 to TRBJ2-7; either TRBD1 or TRBD2 may supply D (5 bases each). This CDR3 has 14 amino acids. Germline CDR1 and CDR2: SGHRS and YFSETQ. Trimming shortened V by 6 bases and J by 2 bases, and 15 bases separated the two germline ends. The CDR3 sequence is CASMPGTNTYEQYF. The CDR3 region has the DNA TGCGCCAGCATGCCGGGGACCAACACCTACGAGCAGTACTTC.

In the case of this clonotype: This may come from a read error, since a much larger clone is one base off. The V and J genes are TRBV20-1 and TRBJ1-5; D is possibly TRBD1 (5 bases). CDR3 length equals 16 residues. The germline CDR1 and CDR2 sequences are DFQATT and SNEGSKA (reference sequence). The V end lost 6 bases, the J end lost 2 bases, and 20 bases lay between the germline ends. The CDR3 is CSARIDRGLGNQPQHF. In DNA, the CDR3 is TGCAGTGCCCGCATTGACCGGGGCTTGGGCAATCAGCCCCAGCATTTT.

The table lists this clonotype with many counts. The chain employs TRBV4-1 and TRBJ1-2; D may be TRBD1 (5 bases). V dropped 5 bases and J dropped 4 bases, with 17 bases sitting between them. The CDR3 contains 15 residues. The germline CDR1 and CDR2 sequences are MGHRA and YSYEKL. The CDR3 sequence is CASSAPGKTRYGYTF. In nucleotides, the CDR3 is TGCGCCAGCAGCGCACCAGGGAAAACGCGCTATGGCTACACCTTC.